The 31 T cell receptor beta chains below were found in one sample sequenced in a study of T cell responses to AZD1222 COVID-19 vaccine (dated by TCRdb to the early 2020s). What this sample's time point label stands for: baseline before first vaccination. The method was the immunoSEQ multiplex PCR assay. Drawn from immuneACCESS, this table holds only the in-frame rearrangements with V and J called that TCRdb kept. Clones are partly lost; checked studies trace under half to an unresolved V gene and leave the rest unexplained. The table for this sample lists about 120,000 clones; 80% to 90% of them were counted only once. Roughly 9.1% of the sample is held by the ten biggest clonotypes. Sequences were derived from peripheral blood, sampled on day 0 of AZD1222 vaccination. These receptor sequences come from an adult in good health.

The genes are TRBV7-2 and TRBJ1-5, with a tentative D call TRBD1 (5 bases). The CDR3 consists of 15 residues. Germline loops: CDR1 SGHTA, CDR2 FQGNSA. V shed 3 bases and J shed 4 bases, with 13 bases lying between them. The CDR3, as DNA: TGTGCCAGCAGCTTCAAACCAGGGTTGAATCAGCCCCAGCATTTT. Its translation: CASSFKPGLNQPQHF.

V gene TRBV2 combines with J gene TRBJ2-2, with TRBD2 matching over 7 bases. Germline CDR1 reads SNHLY; CDR2 reads FYNNEI. J gave up 3 bases and V 6 bases, and 7 bases lay outside the gene matches. The CDR3 spans 15 residues. CDR3 in DNA: TGTGCCAGCAGGAATCGGGGGGAGTACACCGGGGAGCTGTTTTTT. Translated, it gives CASRNRGEYTGELFF. The full variable domain, its missing parts supplied by reference TRBV2 and TRBJ2-2, is EPEVTQTPSHQVTQMGQEVILRCVPISNHLYFYWYRQILGQKVEFLVSFYNNEISEKSEIFDDQFSVERPDGSNFTLKIRSTKLEDSAMYFCASRNRGEYTGELFFGEGSRLTVL.

The V call is TRBV27, the J call TRBJ2-1; tentative D call: TRBD2 (5 bases). V was trimmed by 6 bases and J by 9 bases, leaving 9 bases between them. The CDR3 has 11 residues. Per the germline V gene, CDR1 is MNHEY and CDR2 is SMNVEV (reference sequence). CDR3 coding DNA: TGTGCCAGCAGGCTAGCCGGTGAGCAGTTCTTC. Translated, it gives CASRLAGEQFF.

The V call is TRBV3-1 (or the pseudogene TRBV3-2), the J call TRBJ1-4; 8 bases are a match to TRBD1. Germline CDR1 reads LGHDT; CDR2 reads YNNKEL (reference sequence). This CDR3 is built from 18 residues. V dropped 5 bases and J dropped 0; count of bases not matched to a gene: 11. CDR3 sequence: CASSAGTGDFSTNEKLFF. The CDR3 DNA sequence: TGTGCCAGCAGCGCCGGGACAGGCGATTTTTCAACTAATGAAAAACTGTTTTTT.

The chain is built from TRBV7-9 and TRBJ2-6, with a weak D call TRBD2 (6 bases). Germline CDR1 is SEHNR and CDR2 is FQNEAQ (reference sequence). V lost 2 bases and J 0 bases, leaving 11 bases between the germline ends. CDR3 length: 17 residues. The CDR3 sequence: CASSLRRDGSGANVLTF. In DNA form, the CDR3 reads TGTGCCAGCAGCTTAAGGAGGGACGGCTCTGGGGCCAACGTCCTGACTTTC.

Concerning this clone itself: Other nucleotide sequences in the sample specify the same CDR3. The gene calls are TRBV24-1 and TRBJ1-5, with 8 bases aligning to TRBD1. The junction had 0 bases not matched to a gene; V was cut back by 5 bases and J by 4 bases. The CDR3 loop spans 13 amino acids. Per germline, CDR1 KGHDR and CDR2 SFDVKD. The chain's CDR3 is CATSGQGNQPQHF. The CDR3 nucleotides are TGTGCCACCAGTGGACAGGGGAATCAGCCCCAGCATTTT.

The V call is TRBV11-2, the J call TRBJ2-2, with D uncertain. The CDR3 has 16 amino acids. Germline values: CDR1 SGHAT, CDR2 FQNNGV. V was pared by 2 bases and J by 6 bases, with 16 bases between. The CDR3 coding sequence is TGTGCCAGCAGCTTAAATTCGAGGCGCTGGGCCGGGGAGCTGTTTTTT. This codes for CASSLNSRRWAGELFF.

The chain employs TRBV7-9 and TRBJ2-1, with 10 bases matching TRBD2. This CDR3 region has 15 residues. In germline, CDR1 is SEHNR, CDR2 FQNEAQ (reference sequence). V lost 3 bases to trimming and J lost 9 bases; unmatched junction nucleotides: 8. The CDR3 DNA sequence: TGTGCCAGCAGCTTTAGGCTAGCGGGAGCTGGTGAGCAGTTCTTC. Its translation is CASSFRLAGAGEQFF.

CDR3 bases: TGTGCCAGCAGACCGGGACAGGGGGATAATGAAAAACTGTTTTTT. Its translation is CASRPGQGDNEKLFF. The chain employs TRBV2 and TRBJ1-4, with 11 bases identical to TRBD1. CDR1 and CDR2 from the germline V gene are SNHLY and FYNNEI. The CDR3 has 15 residues. J was trimmed by 4 bases and V by 6 bases; bases with no gene match: 4.

The chain couples TRBV7-2 to TRBJ2-3, with unresolved D. The CDR3 loop spans 13 amino acids. The germline gives CDR1 SGHTA, CDR2 FQGNSA. Trimming cost V 4 bases and J 6 bases, with 11 bases left between them. In DNA form, the CDR3 reads TGTGCCAGCAGCTGGACGGCCGAGGATACGCAGTATTTT. This codes for CASSWTAEDTQYF.

The chain couples TRBV19 to TRBJ1-1; no clear D. The V and J ends lost 5 bases and 1 base respectively, with 11 bases between them. From germline, CDR1 is LNHDA and CDR2 SQIVND (reference sequence). This CDR3 is built from 14 residues. The CDR3 sequence: CASSLVAGNTEAFF. The DNA of the CDR3 is TGTGCCAGTAGTTTGGTTGCGGGGAACACTGAAGCTTTCTTT.

This clone has just a few counts. V and J are TRBV5-1 and TRBJ2-7; TRBD1 agrees at 12 bases. The CDR3 is 14 residues long. V shed 4 bases, J shed 7 bases, and the junction held 6 bases outside the gene matches. Germline CDR1 and CDR2: SGHRS and YFSETQ. The CDR3 sequence: CASSTGQGAREQYF. In nucleotides, the CDR3 is TGCGCCAGCAGCACGGGACAGGGGGCGCGAGAGCAGTACTTC.

V gene TRBV19 combines with J gene TRBJ1-3; D perhaps matches TRBD1 (5 bases). CDR3 length: 17 amino acids. Trimming cost V 1 base and J 6 bases, with 19 bases left between them. From germline, CDR1 is LNHDA and CDR2 SQIVND (reference sequence). The CDR3 spells CASSIGWPRDLKNTIYF. The CDR3 region has the DNA TGTGCCAGTAGTATAGGTTGGCCAAGGGACTTGAAAAACACCATATATTTT. Using reference TRBV19 and TRBJ1-3 for the parts outside the CDR3, the full variable domain is DGGITQSPKYLFRKEGQNVTLSCEQNLNHDAMYWYRQDPGQGLRLIYYSQIVNDFQKGDIAEGYSVSREKKESFPLTVTSAQKNPTAFYLCASSIGWPRDLKNTIYFGEGSWLTVV.

The chain has TRBV29-1 and TRBJ2-7; tentatively, D is TRBD2 (5 bases). This CDR3 comprises 12 residues. Looked up from germline, CDR1 is SQVTM and CDR2 is ANQGSEA. Trimming left V 8 bases short and J 1 base short, with 12 bases between. The CDR3 loop reads CSSLWTSYEQYF. The CDR3 nucleotides are TGCAGCTCCCTATGGACTTCCTACGAGCAGTACTTC.

V is TRBV30 and J is TRBJ1-6; the D gene is possibly TRBD1 (5 bases). Germline lookup yields CDR1 GTSNPN and CDR2 SVGIG (reference sequence). The V end was cut by 3 bases, the J end by 8 bases, with 11 bases between. The CDR3 loop spans 13 amino acids. The CDR3 spells CAWSGTGDSPLHF. CDR3 coding DNA: TGTGCCTGGAGCGGGACGGGGGATTCACCCCTCCACTTT.

This sequence joins TRBV7-3 and TRBJ2-1, with 7 bases lining up with TRBD2. CDR3 length: 14 amino acids. V lost 3 bases to trimming and J lost 8 bases; unmatched junction nucleotides: 7. Germline CDR1 is SGHTA and CDR2 is FQGTGA. CDR3 loop: CASSFAGVGDEQFF. The CDR3 bases are TGTGCCAGCAGCTTCGCGGGGGTTGGGGATGAGCAGTTCTTC.

The rearrangement links TRBV2 to TRBJ1-3, with D unclear. The CDR3 consists of 12 residues. The V end lost 3 bases, the J end lost 4 bases, and 4 bases lay between the germline ends. CDR1 and CDR2 (germline): SNHLY, FYNNEI. In nucleotides, the CDR3 is TGTGCCAGCAGTGAGCGGGGAAACACCATATATTTT. Protein: CASSERGNTIYF.

This clone was seen once. The rearrangement uses TRBV28 and TRBJ2-3; weak D call: TRBD2 (7 bases). Germline values: CDR1 MDHEN, CDR2 SYDVKM. The germline V and J ends were trimmed by 1 base and 3 bases, with 20 bases remaining between them. This CDR3 has 18 amino acids. The CDR3 DNA reads TGTGCCAGCAGTTTATTATCTTTGCGGAGGGGGGGTACAGATACGCAGTATTTT. It specifies CASSLLSLRRGGTDTQYF.

The gene calls are TRBV6-5 and TRBJ2-7; perhaps TRBD1 as D (5 bases). CDR1 MNHEY and CDR2 SVGAGI come from the germline V gene. The CDR3 totals 16 residues. V lost 0 bases and J 3 bases, leaving 15 bases between the germline ends. CDR3 in DNA: TGTGCCAGCAGTTACTCGAGCGATGGACACCGCTACGAGCAGTACTTC. It codes for CASSYSSDGHRYEQYF.

V usage is TRBV28 and J usage is TRBJ1-6; D gene unclear. The CDR3 loop spans 15 amino acids. The germline CDR1 and CDR2 sequences are MDHEN and SYDVKM. V lost 1 base and J 8 bases, leaving 12 bases between the germline ends. The CDR3, as DNA: TGTGCCAGCAGTTTATCCAGGAGGTGGGATTCACCCCTCCACTTT. This translates into CASSLSRRWDSPLHF. Complete variable domain (other parts from reference TRBV28 and TRBJ1-6): DVKVTQSSRYLVKRTGEKVFLECVQDMDHENMFWYRQDPGLGLRLIYFSYDVKMKEKGDIPEGYSVSREKKERFSLILESASTNQTSMYLCASSLSRRWDSPLHFGNGTRLTVT.

The table lists this clone with a count of one. A read error may produce the germline difference seen at one junction end. The rearrangement uses TRBV5-4 and TRBJ2-7; 8 positions match TRBD2. This CDR3 is 13 amino acids long. Germline CDR1 SGHNT, CDR2 YYREEE (reference sequence). The CDR3: CASSLGLAGPTQF. The CDR3 bases are TGTGCCAGCAGCTTAGGTCTAGCGGGTCCCACCCAATTC.

This chain uses TRBV2 with TRBJ2-7; 9 nucleotides align to TRBD1. The CDR3 consists of 14 residues. Germline V gives CDR1 SNHLY, CDR2 FYNNEI. V was pared by 5 bases and J by 4 bases, with 6 bases of the junction left unmatched. This CDR3 reads CASSSRTGAYEQYF. CDR3 in DNA: TGTGCCAGCAGTTCCCGGACAGGGGCGTACGAGCAGTACTTC.

This clone was observed a single time. This rearrangement joins TRBV11-2 to TRBJ2-1; 8 bases are shared with TRBD2. CDR1 is SGHAT and CDR2 is FQNNGV in the germline V gene. The ends lost 3 bases at V and 11 bases at J; junction bases unmatched: 3. This CDR3 comprises 12 residues. The CDR3, as DNA: TGTGCCAGCAGCTTGAGCGGGGGCCAGCAGTTCTTC. Translated: CASSLSGGQQFF.

The rearrangement joins TRBV10-3 to TRBJ1-6; 7 bases agree with TRBD1. The ends lost 7 bases at V and 7 bases at J; junction bases unmatched: 4. This CDR3 region has 13 residues. Germline V gene sequence: CDR1 ENHRY, CDR2 SYGVKD. CDR3 sequence (DNA): TGTGCCATCATGGGGACAGAGAATTCACCCCTCCACTTT. Its translation is CAIMGTENSPLHF.

The genes are TRBV27 and TRBJ2-2; tentative D call: TRBD1 (6 bases). Germline V CDR1 and CDR2: MNHEY, SMNVEV (reference sequence). Trimming took off 3 bases at V and 0 bases at J, with 11 bases between the two ends. The CDR3 runs to 16 residues. CDR3 in amino acids: CASSFRQDANTGELFF. DNA of the CDR3: TGTGCCAGCAGTTTTAGACAGGACGCGAACACCGGGGAGCTGTTTTTT.

The gene calls are TRBV6-5 and TRBJ1-2; D is undetermined. V was clipped by 6 bases and J by 7 bases, with 9 bases between them. The CDR3 length is 11 residues. The germline V gene has CDR1 MNHEY and CDR2 SVGAGI. CDR3 in amino acids: CASSLEGGYTF. CDR3 bases: TGTGCCAGCAGCCTTGAGGGTGGCTACACCTTC.

The CDR3 region is CASRGQGERSYNSPLHF. The CDR3 bases are TGTGCCAGCCGGGGACAGGGGGAGAGGTCCTATAATTCACCCCTCCACTTT. This chain uses TRBV18 with TRBJ1-6; 11 bases are a match to TRBD1. Per germline, CDR1 KGHSH and CDR2 LQKENI. The CDR3 runs 17 residues. The junction had 7 bases not matched to a gene; V was cut back by 8 bases and J by 1 base.

DNA of the CDR3: TGTGCCAGCAGCCTGGGACCGGAGTCTTACACCATATATTTT. This codes for CASSLGPESYTIYF. The V gene is TRBV7-2, the J gene TRBJ1-3; tentatively, D is TRBD1 (5 bases). CDR1 is SGHTA, CDR2 FQGNSA, per germline. Trimming stripped 5 bases from V and 8 bases from J, with 16 bases between. The CDR3 runs to 14 residues.

The DNA for the CDR3 is TGTGCCAGCAGCTTAGGGACAGGAGGTGAAAAACTGTTTTTT. Residues: CASSLGTGGEKLFF. This chain uses TRBV7-9 with TRBJ1-4, with 7 bases lining up with TRBD1. This CDR3 contains 14 residues. Per germline, CDR1 SEHNR and CDR2 FQNEAQ (reference sequence). The V gene end was trimmed by 1 base and the J gene end by 7 bases; junction bases not matched to a gene: 3.

This clone showed up just once. This chain connects TRBV7-3 to TRBJ1-1; tentative D call: TRBD1 (5 bases). This CDR3 has 15 residues. Trimming removed 5 bases from V and 0 bases from J, with 13 bases in between. CDR1 is SGHTA and CDR2 is FQGTGA in the germline V gene. CDR3 region: CASSRGGLMNTEAFF. CDR3 bases: TGTGCCAGCAGCCGGGGGGGTCTTATGAACACTGAAGCTTTCTTT.

This chain links TRBV7-2 with TRBJ1-2; 11 nucleotides match TRBD1. The germline gives CDR1 SGHTA, CDR2 FQGNSA. The CDR3 covers 17 residues. Losses at the gene ends were 1 base for V and 3 bases for J; bases not matched to a gene: 7. The CDR3 DNA sequence: TGTGCCAGCAGCTTAGGGACAGGGGGCGCGATCGACTATGGCTACACCTTC. This sequence encodes CASSLGTGGAIDYGYTF.